This is a list of T cell receptor beta chains from one sample in a study of T cell responses to AZD1222 COVID-19 vaccine. Measured with immunoSEQ multiplex PCR; TCRdb has only the in-frame clones, and not every one. The sample consists of 150,000 or so clones, about 90% of them appearing once. Sample: peripheral blood, taken 28 days after the second AZD1222 dose. The receptors come from an adult who received the AZD1222 COVID-19 vaccine. Each CDR3 is given with its conserved first and last residue. D genes are given only for firm matches. Part of the rows lack a size; the others show once, few, many or a class for expanded clones.

j_call | clone_size | v_call | d_call | cdr3_aa | cdr3_nt
TRBJ2-2 | . | TRBV7-2 | TRBD2 | CASSFYSGSDTGELFF | TGTGCCAGCAGCTTTTATAGCGGGAGCGACACCGGGGAGCTGTTTTTT
TRBJ1-2 | once | TRBV30 | TRBD1 | CAWSSGGYGYTF | TGTGCCTGGAGTTCAGGGGGCTATGGCTACACCTTC
TRBJ1-3 | . | TRBV30 | . | CAWSPYGGNTIYF | TGTGCCTGGAGTCCCTATGGAGGAAACACCATATATTTT
TRBJ1-5 | . | TRBV28 | . | CASSTRPQHF | TGTGCCAGCAGTACCAGGCCCCAGCATTTT
TRBJ2-1 | once | TRBV28 | . | CASSARTNNEQFF | TGTGCCAGCAGTGCGCGGACAAACAATGAGCAGTTCTTC
TRBJ2-7 | . | TRBV7-2 | . | CASSLGTGQGYEQYF | TGTGCCAGCAGCTTAGGGACGGGCCAGGGGTACGAGCAGTACTTC
TRBJ1-5 | . | TRBV28 | . | CASTTGTNQPQHF | TGTGCCAGCACGACCGGGACAAATCAGCCCCAGCATTTT
TRBJ2-2 | once | TRBV4-2 | TRBD2 | CASSQAGLAGGGNTGELFF | TGTGCCAGCAGCCAGGCGGGACTAGCGGGGGGCGGGAACACCGGGGAGCTGTTTTTT
TRBJ2-1 | . | TRBV7-9 | . | CASSLGRGGAALSNEQFF | TGTGCCAGCAGCTTAGGAAGGGGGGGAGCTGCCTTATCCAATGAGCAGTTCTTC
TRBJ1-2 | once | TRBV30 | . | CAWAPDRSGYTF | TGTGCCTGGGCACCCGACAGGTCCGGCTACACCTTC
TRBJ1-3 | . | TRBV28 | . | CASIGRAVSGNTIYF | TGTGCCAGCATTGGGCGGGCCGTATCTGGAAACACCATATATTTT
TRBJ1-2 | . | TRBV5-1 | TRBD1 | CASSLAGQATGGFYGYTF | TGCGCCAGCAGCTTGGCTGGACAGGCTACTGGGGGGTTCTATGGCTACACCTTC
TRBJ1-5 | . | TRBV5-6 | . | CASSQDRALNQPQHF | TGTGCCAGCAGCCAAGACCGGGCCCTCAATCAGCCCCAGCATTTT
TRBJ2-7 | . | TRBV9 | . | CASSVGLNGGEQYF | TGTGCCAGCAGCGTAGGACTGAATGGGGGCGAGCAGTACTTC
TRBJ2-2 | . | TRBV6-5 | . | CASTLWGADTGELFF | TGTGCCAGCACCCTCTGGGGGGCCGACACCGGGGAGCTGTTTTTT
TRBJ2-1 | . | TRBV28 | TRBD2 | CASSQQGLADRGEFF | TGTGCCAGCAGCCAGCAGGGACTAGCGGACCGGGGGGAGTTCTTC
TRBJ2-1 | . | TRBV7-9 | . | CASSLVLDEQFF | TGTGCCAGCAGCTTAGTTCTGGATGAGCAGTTCTTC
TRBJ2-2 | . | TRBV4-2 | . | CASSQSGSGELFF | TGTGCCAGCAGCCAATCGGGGTCCGGGGAGCTGTTTTTT
TRBJ2-7 | . | TRBV5-1 | . | CASSLYRSGYEQYF | TGCGCCAGCAGCTTGTACCGGAGCGGATACGAGCAGTACTTC
TRBJ2-7 | . | TRBV11-2 | . | CASSLTRGSSYEQYF | TGTGCCAGCAGCTTAACCAGGGGCAGTTCCTACGAGCAGTACTTC
TRBJ2-3 | . | TRBV7-2 | TRBD2 | CAGSWDLAGSSTDTQYF | TGTGCCGGCAGTTGGGACCTAGCGGGATCAAGCACAGATACGCAGTATTTT
TRBJ2-3 | . | TRBV18 | . | CASSPRPDTQYF | TGTGCCAGCTCACCACGGCCAGATACGCAGTATTTT
TRBJ2-1 | . | TRBV5-8 | . | CASSPYWGSDTNEQFF | TGTGCCAGCAGCCCCTATTGGGGGTCAGACACGAATGAGCAGTTCTTC
TRBJ1-2 | . | TRBV28 | TRBD1 | CASSYSGTGYGYTF | TGTGCCAGCAGTTATTCCGGGACAGGCTATGGCTACACCTTC
TRBJ2-2 | . | TRBV2 | TRBD1 | CASSVHRGNTGELFF | TGTGCCAGCAGTGTGCACAGGGGGAACACCGGGGAGCTGTTTTTT
TRBJ2-3 | . | TRBV7-9 | . | CASSLGPTDTQYF | TGTGCCAGCAGCTTAGGCCCAACAGATACGCAGTATTTT
TRBJ1-4 | . | TRBV28 | TRBD1 | CASSTKSWFDRENEKLFF | TGTGCCAGCAGTACTAAATCGTGGTTTGACAGGGAAAATGAAAAACTGTTTTTT
TRBJ1-4 | . | TRBV3-1/TRBV3-2 | TRBD1 | CASSRDRGEKLFF | TGTGCCAGCAGCCGCGACAGGGGGGAAAAACTGTTTTTT
TRBJ2-1 | . | TRBV9 | TRBD2 | CASSARLAGGYEQFF | TGTGCCAGCAGCGCCCGACTAGCGGGAGGCTATGAGCAGTTCTTC
TRBJ1-1 | . | TRBV6-2/TRBV6-3 | . | CASSYPQGTREKAFF | TGTGCCAGCAGTTACCCTCAAGGGACAAGAGAAAAGGCTTTCTTT
TRBJ2-7 | . | TRBV2 | TRBD1 | CASSVGDRGGYEQYF | TGTGCCAGCAGCGTAGGGGACAGGGGAGGATACGAGCAGTACTTC
TRBJ2-3 | . | TRBV6-4 | . | CASSAAPYSTDTQYF | TGTGCCAGCAGCGCCGCTCCGTATAGCACAGATACGCAGTATTTT
TRBJ2-7 | . | TRBV30 | TRBD2 | CAWSGTSGGAIGIWEQYF | TGTGCCTGGAGTGGGACTAGCGGGGGGGCAATAGGTATTTGGGAGCAGTACTTC
TRBJ2-5 | once | TRBV5-1 | TRBD2 | CASSLGLAGGLETQYF | TGCGCCAGCAGCCTGGGACTAGCGGGAGGATTGGAGACCCAGTACTTC
TRBJ2-7 | . | TRBV2 | . | CASSEASYEQYF | TGTGCCAGCAGTGAAGCCAGCTACGAGCAGTACTTC
TRBJ2-1 | . | TRBV3-1/TRBV3-2 | TRBD2 | CASSPAGTSVYNEQFF | TGTGCCAGCAGCCCGGCCGGGACTAGCGTTTACAATGAGCAGTTCTTC
TRBJ2-3 | . | TRBV9 | . | CASSERLGPPPDTQYF | TGTGCCAGCAGCGAGCGGCTAGGCCCCCCCCCAGATACGCAGTATTTT
TRBJ2-2 | . | TRBV18 | TRBD1 | CASSAMDRVYTGELFF | TGTGCCAGCTCAGCAATGGACAGGGTCTACACCGGGGAGCTGTTTTTT
TRBJ1-2 | once | TRBV2 | . | CASTEGMLYGYTF | TGTGCCAGCACGGAGGGGATGCTCTATGGCTACACCTTC
TRBJ2-2 | . | TRBV11-3 | TRBD1 | CASSLEKTGGYTGELFF | TGTGCCAGCAGCTTAGAAAAGACAGGGGGCTACACCGGGGAGCTGTTTTTT
TRBJ1-1 | . | TRBV6-2/TRBV6-3 | . | CASSYRIGGTVNTEAFF | TGTGCCAGCAGTTACCGCATCGGTGGGACGGTGAACACTGAAGCTTTCTTT
TRBJ1-6 | . | TRBV3-1/TRBV3-2 | . | CASSQDFGNGSPLHF | TGTGCCAGCAGCCAAGATTTCGGAAATGGATCACCCCTCCACTTT
TRBJ2-3 | . | TRBV5-4 | TRBD2 | CASSLAGTSGAGTQYF | TGTGCCAGCAGCTTGGCCGGGACTAGCGGGGCGGGTACGCAGTATTTT
TRBJ2-6 | . | TRBV6-6 | TRBD1 | CASSRPGTAVSGANVLTF | TGTGCCAGCAGTCGTCCGGGGACAGCGGTATCTGGGGCCAACGTCCTGACTTTC
TRBJ1-2 | . | TRBV4-3 | . | CASSPLGQIYGYTF | TGCGCCAGCAGCCCGTTAGGACAGATCTATGGCTACACCTTC
TRBJ2-1 | . | TRBV27 | TRBD2 | CASSLGGRASNEQFF | TGTGCCAGCAGTTTGGGCGGGAGGGCCTCCAATGAGCAGTTCTTC
TRBJ1-6 | . | TRBV7-9 | . | CASSLDSGGNSPLHF | TGTGCCAGCAGCTTAGACTCCGGGGGGAATTCACCCCTCCACTTT
TRBJ2-3 | . | TRBV15 | . | CATSRARDLSQYF | TGTGCCACCAGCAGAGCTAGGGACCTATCGCAGTATTTT
TRBJ1-3 | . | TRBV30 | . | CAWSALQGWRNTIYF | TGTGCCTGGAGTGCTTTACAGGGATGGAGGAACACCATATATTTT
TRBJ1-5 | . | TRBV5-8 | TRBD1 | CASSPGQSYQQPQHF | TGTGCCAGCAGCCCGGGACAGAGTTACCAACAGCCCCAGCATTTT
TRBJ2-5 | . | TRBV7-9 | TRBD1 | CASSLGDRLRETQYF | TGTGCCAGCAGCCTAGGGGACAGGCTAAGGGAGACCCAGTACTTC
TRBJ1-6 | . | TRBV6-1 | . | CASSGPTGNNSPLHF | TGTGCCAGCAGTGGGCCTACAGGGAACAATTCACCCCTCCACTTT
TRBJ2-1 | . | TRBV5-1 | . | CASSLARGIYNEQFF | TGCGCCAGCAGCTTGGCCAGAGGGATCTACAATGAGCAGTTCTTC
TRBJ1-4 | . | TRBV6-5 | . | CASSLGTNEKLFF | TGTGCCAGCAGCCTTGGCACTAATGAAAAACTGTTTTTT
TRBJ2-1 | . | TRBV15 | TRBD2 | CATSRGPGLAGIKSSYNEQFF | TGTGCCACCAGCAGGGGACCCGGACTAGCGGGGATCAAGAGCTCCTACAATGAGCAGTTCTTC
TRBJ1-6 | . | TRBV28 | TRBD1 | CASSLYGWGTGGSYNSPLHF | TGTGCCAGCAGTTTATATGGCTGGGGGACAGGGGGCTCCTATAATTCACCCCTCCACTTT
TRBJ1-5 | . | TRBV27 | . | CASSSTGQNQPQHF | TGTGCCAGCAGTTCGACGGGCCAAAATCAGCCCCAGCATTTT
TRBJ2-2 | once | TRBV3-1/TRBV3-2 | . | CASSQRGTNTGELFF | TGTGCCAGCAGCCAGCGGGGCACGAACACCGGGGAGCTGTTTTTT
TRBJ1-1 | . | TRBV20-1 | . | CSARGAAAFF | TGCAGTGCTAGAGGGGCAGCAGCTTTCTTT